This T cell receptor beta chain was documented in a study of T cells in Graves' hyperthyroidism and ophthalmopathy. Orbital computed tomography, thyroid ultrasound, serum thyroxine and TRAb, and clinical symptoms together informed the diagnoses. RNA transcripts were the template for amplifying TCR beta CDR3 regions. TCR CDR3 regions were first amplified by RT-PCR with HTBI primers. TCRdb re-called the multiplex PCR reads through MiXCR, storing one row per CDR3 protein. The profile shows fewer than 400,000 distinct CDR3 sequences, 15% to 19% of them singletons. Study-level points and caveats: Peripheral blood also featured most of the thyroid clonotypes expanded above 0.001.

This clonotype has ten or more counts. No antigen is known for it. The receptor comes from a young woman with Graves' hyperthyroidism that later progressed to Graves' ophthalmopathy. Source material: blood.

CDR3 DNA: TGTGCCAGCAGATCCGCGGGACTAGCCTACGAGCAGTACTTC. Translating gives CASRSAGLAYEQYF. The chain employs TRBV6-2 or TRBV6-3 and TRBJ2-7; 8 bases line up with TRBD2. This CDR3 is 14 amino acids long. Germline trimming cut 6 bases from V and 2 bases from J; bases unmatched to any gene: 6. Germline CDR1 and CDR2: MNHEY and SVGEGT.